A single sample is the source of the 2 T cell receptor beta chains below, sequenced in a study of control samples from healthy donors and cancer patients. TCRdb's table, derived via immunoSEQ multiplex PCR, lists solely in-frame clones and lacks some. Among about 120,000 clones, roughly 90% were seen once, and the ten largest hold 40%. Sequencing was performed on blood. Source of these receptors: a man aged 50-60 years in good health.

This chain links TRBV11-3 with TRBJ1-3; D ambiguous. Trimming took 0 bases from V and 4 from J, leaving 7 bases between them. The length of the CDR3 is 14 residues. The germline V gene has CDR1 SGHNT and CDR2 YENEEA. For the CDR3, the DNA is TGTGCCAGCAGCTTAGATCGTACGGGAAACACCATATATTTT. It encodes CASSLDRTGNTIYF.

Comment on this clone: Compared with germline, one end of the junction differs, possibly owing to a read error. V is TRBV5-1 and J is TRBJ2-3; the match to TRBD2 covers 7 bases. The CDR3 covers 15 residues. Germline V gene lookup returns CDR1 SGHRS and CDR2 YFSETQ. The chain's CDR3 is CASRFGGGRTDTQYF. The CDR3 DNA reads TGCGCCAGCCGCTTTGGCGGGGGTCGCACAGATACGCAGTATTTT.